One and the same sample provided the 23 T cell receptor beta chains below, sequenced in a study of T cell repertoires in cytomegalovirus infection. MiXCR, applied by TCRdb to the reads, yields one record per CDR3 protein. The data show 450,000 to 550,000 distinct CDR3 sequences, about 42% seen once. Antigens of these TCRs are unknown. Sequenced material: cultured PBMCs, taken from culture after CMV antigen stimulation. The receptors originated from a human donor in good health (CMV status not recorded). Some clones in this sample may be carry-over from other donors' samples.

The J gene is TRBJ2-1, the V gene TRBV19, with 10 positions matching TRBD2. Unmatched junction bases numbered 5, after V lost 2 bases and J lost 1 base. CDR1 is LNHDA and CDR2 is SQIVND in the germline V gene (reference sequence). This CDR3 spans 17 amino acids. CDR3 coding DNA: TGTGCCAGTAGTATAAAAGCTAGCGGGAGATCCTACAATGAGCAGTTCTTC. Translation: CASSIKASGRSYNEQFF. Full variable domain (remainder filled in from reference TRBV19 and TRBJ2-1): DGGITQSPKYLFRKEGQNVTLSCEQNLNHDAMYWYRQDPGQGLRLIYYSQIVNDFQKGDIAEGYSVSREKKESFPLTVTSAQKNPTAFYLCASSIKASGRSYNEQFFGPGTRLTVL.

The V gene is TRBV20-1, the J gene TRBJ2-7, with D perhaps matching TRBD1 (6 bases). CDR1 DFQATT and CDR2 SNEGSKA come from the germline V gene (reference sequence). The CDR3 has 12 residues. The V end was cut by 0 bases, the J end by 4 bases, with 7 bases between. The CDR3 sequence: CSARDQGYEQYF. DNA of the CDR3: TGCAGTGCTAGAGATCAGGGGTACGAGCAGTACTTC.

The chain recombines TRBV28 with TRBJ1-4; no reliable D call. Germline CDR1 reads MDHEN; CDR2 reads SYDVKM. Trimming pared 8 bases from V and 8 bases from J, leaving 12 bases between. This CDR3 has 12 residues. CDR3 amino acids: CASGDTGEKLFF. In DNA form, the CDR3 reads TGTGCCAGCGGCGATACGGGGGAAAAACTGTTTTTT.

V usage is TRBV7-2 and J usage is TRBJ1-5, with TRBD1 as a possible D gene (5 bases). This CDR3 is built from 13 residues. The V end lost 4 bases, the J end lost 6 bases, and 10 bases lay between the germline ends. Germline lookup yields CDR1 SGHTA and CDR2 FQGNSA. The CDR3 spells CASSYGGSQPQHF. DNA of the CDR3: TGTGCCAGCAGCTATGGGGGGTCTCAGCCCCAGCATTTT.

This chain links TRBV7-2 with TRBJ2-3, with D possibly being TRBD2 (5 bases). Germline assignment: CDR1 SGHTA and CDR2 FQGNSA. V lost 3 bases and J 3 bases, leaving 10 bases between the germline ends. The CDR3 covers 14 residues. CDR3 bases: TGTGCCAGCAGCTTGCTTCGAGGGACAGATACGCAGTATTTT. The encoded protein is CASSLLRGTDTQYF.

This clonotype was found once. The chain combines TRBV6-5 with TRBJ1-6, with a weak D call TRBD1 (6 bases). The CDR3 has 15 residues. V was cut by 7 bases and J by 7 bases, with 17 bases left in between. In germline, CDR1 is MNHEY, CDR2 SVGAGI. DNA for the CDR3: TGTGCCAGCACTTCCCAAACAGGGTTGAATTCACCCCTCCACTTT. This encodes CASTSQTGLNSPLHF.

The gene calls are TRBV4-1 and TRBJ2-3, with D tentatively TRBD2 (7 bases). The CDR3 consists of 16 residues. Looked up from germline, CDR1 is MGHRA and CDR2 is YSYEKL. V was trimmed by 5 bases and J by 5 bases, leaving 20 bases between them. The CDR3 spells CASSDLVRGGGDTQYF. DNA for the CDR3: TGCGCCAGCAGCGACCTAGTTCGGGGAGGGGGAGATACGCAGTATTTT.

This CDR3 is CASSVGDPPWEYEQYF. The CDR3 DNA is TGTGCCAGCAGCGTAGGTGACCCACCGTGGGAATACGAGCAGTACTTC. The chain is built from TRBV9 and TRBJ2-7; D remains unclear. In germline, CDR1 is SGDLS, CDR2 YYNGEE. V lost 0 bases to trimming and J lost 4 bases, with 17 bases between them. This CDR3 contains 16 residues. The variable domain in full, completed from reference TRBV9 and TRBJ2-7, reads DSGVTQTPKHLITATGQRVTLRCSPRSGDLSVYWYQQSLDQGLQFLIQYYNGEERAKGNILERFSAQQFPDLHSELNLSSLELGDSALYFCASSVGDPPWEYEQYFGPGTRLTVT.

The chain combines TRBV4-1 with TRBJ1-3; possible D gene TRBD1, 6 bases. V was cut by 1 base and J by 1 base, with 11 bases left in between. Per the germline V gene, CDR1 is MGHRA and CDR2 is YSYEKL. The CDR3 is made up of 16 amino acids. The CDR3 sequence is CASSQGPGHSGNTIYF. As DNA, the CDR3 is TGCGCCAGCAGCCAAGGACCGGGACATTCTGGAAACACCATATATTTT.

V usage is TRBV9 and J usage is TRBJ2-7; TRBD2 matches at 8 bases. V shed 4 bases, J shed 3 bases, and the junction held 9 bases outside the gene matches. CDR3 length: 15 amino acids. Germline values: CDR1 SGDLS, CDR2 YYNGEE. CDR3 residues: CASSPYVGGGYEQYF. Written as DNA, the CDR3 is TGTGCCAGCAGCCCCTACGTCGGGGGGGGCTACGAGCAGTACTTC.

This clonotype was counted a few times. The chain carries TRBV12-3 or TRBV12-4 and TRBJ2-1; 11 nucleotides line up with TRBD1. The V gene end was trimmed by 4 bases and the J gene end by 9 bases; junction bases not matched to a gene: 11. The CDR3 consists of 16 residues. CDR3 DNA sequence: TGTGCCAGCAGTTCCTCCGGACAGGGGGCTTGGAGTGAGCAGTTCTTC. Protein product: CASSSSGQGAWSEQFF.

This clonotype has only one observation. The chain joins TRBV20-1 to TRBJ2-7; TRBD1 might be the D (5 bases). The CDR3 has 13 amino acids. Germline CDR1 is DFQATT and CDR2 is SNEGSKA (reference sequence). Trimming shortened V by 7 bases and J by 1 base, and 14 bases separated the two germline ends. CDR3 loop: CSGTGSHSYEQYF. Here the CDR3 DNA reads TGCAGTGGAACAGGTTCTCATTCCTACGAGCAGTACTTC.

V usage is TRBV7-2 and J usage is TRBJ2-3; 15 bases line up with TRBD2. Losses at the gene ends were 4 bases for V and 11 bases for J; bases not matched to a gene: 7. Germline values: CDR1 SGHTA, CDR2 FQGNSA. The CDR3 sequence is 15 residues long. The CDR3 sequence: CASSSRTSGGAGQYF. The CDR3 DNA is TGTGCCAGCAGCTCAAGGACTAGCGGGGGGGCTGGGCAGTATTTT. The entire variable domain, with the rest obtained from reference TRBV7-2 and TRBJ2-3, is as follows: GAGVSQSPSNKVTEKGKDVELRCDPISGHTALYWYRQSLGQGLEFLIYFQGNSAPDKSGLPSDRFSAERTGGSVSTLTIQRTQQEDSAVYLCASSSRTSGGAGQYFGPGTRLTVL.

There are many counts of this clonotype. This chain connects TRBV7-2 to TRBJ1-3; the D is unclear. CDR3 size: 16 residues. V dropped 5 bases and J dropped 0 bases, with 14 bases sitting between them. Germline loops: CDR1 SGHTA, CDR2 FQGNSA. The CDR3 spells CASSPSRSGSGNTIYF. DNA for the CDR3: TGTGCCAGCAGCCCGAGTCGCTCAGGCTCTGGAAACACCATATATTTT.

The chain combines TRBV14 with TRBJ2-1, with a possible D match to TRBD1 (5 bases). Germline CDR1 reads SGHDN; CDR2 reads FVKESK. Deletions cut 6 bases from V and 9 bases from J, with 15 bases between. The CDR3 sequence is 13 residues long. For the CDR3, the DNA is TGTGCCAGCAGTACCAACCTTAGGGGTGAGCAGTTCTTC. The encoded protein is CASSTNLRGEQFF.

This CDR3 is CSAYETGGGNTQYF. In DNA form, the CDR3 reads TGCAGTGCTTACGAGACAGGGGGTGGGAATACGCAGTATTTT. The genes are TRBV20-1 and TRBJ2-3; 9 bases agree with TRBD1. The germline V gene has CDR1 DFQATT and CDR2 SNEGSKA (reference sequence). J was trimmed by 7 bases and V by 5 bases; bases with no gene match: 10. The CDR3 sequence is 14 residues long.

The genes are TRBV5-4 and TRBJ1-1; 9 nucleotides agree with TRBD1. Germline V gives CDR1 SGHNT, CDR2 YYREEE (reference sequence). This CDR3 is built from 16 residues. V shed 1 base and J 4 bases; nucleotides not matched to a gene: 8. The CDR3 bases are TGTGCCAGCAGCTTGCCCACACAGGGGGCGGTCACTGAAGCTTTCTTT. It yields the protein CASSLPTQGAVTEAFF.

This clonotype was seen at least ten times. J is TRBJ2-7 and V is TRBV7-8, with 7 bases fitting TRBD1. Germline V lookup: CDR1 SGHVS, CDR2 FQNEAQ. There are 14 residues in the CDR3. The junction had 10 bases not matched to a gene; V was cut back by 5 bases and J by 6 bases. CDR3: CASSTLTGLFEQYF. CDR3 DNA sequence: TGTGCCAGCAGCACCCTGACAGGGCTTTTCGAGCAGTACTTC. The full variable domain, completed using reference TRBV7-8 and TRBJ2-7, is GAGVSQSPRYKVAKRGQDVALRCDPISGHVSLFWYQQALGQGPEFLTYFQNEAQLDKSGLPSDRFFAERPEGSVSTLKIQRTQQEDSAVYLCASSTLTGLFEQYFGPGTRLTVT.

The sample holds a few counts of this clonotype. The rearrangement uses TRBV4-1 and TRBJ1-4; no clear D. V lost 2 bases and J lost 6, with 19 bases in between. The CDR3 has 17 residues. The germline V gene encodes CDR1 MGHRA and CDR2 YSYEKL. CDR3 nucleotide sequence: TGCGCCAGCAGCCAACAGGTTTCAACCTTTAGACATGAAAAACTGTTTTTT. Encoded protein: CASSQQVSTFRHEKLFF.

The CDR3 protein is CSARAPLAGGQETQYF. The CDR3, as DNA: TGCAGTGCTAGAGCCCCGCTAGCGGGGGGGCAAGAGACCCAGTACTTC. The chain uses TRBV20-1 and TRBJ2-5, with TRBD2 identical over 12 bases. Trimming at V came to 1 base and at J to 2 bases, leaving 5 bases not matched to a gene. This CDR3 contains 16 residues. CDR1 and CDR2 (germline): DFQATT, SNEGSKA (reference sequence).

This clonotype was counted only a few times. Here the CDR3 DNA reads TGTGCCAGCAGCAAAGATAGGTCGTCGTCGTACGAGCAGTTCTTC. It specifies CASSKDRSSSYEQFF. J is TRBJ2-1 and V is TRBV7-2; D uncertain. The V gene's germline CDR1 is SGHTA and CDR2 FQGNSA. The CDR3 has 15 amino acids. V lost 5 bases to trimming and J lost 10 bases, with 21 bases between them.

The chain combines TRBV7-2 with TRBJ2-5; 8 bases map to TRBD2. This CDR3 is built from 16 residues. V trimming: 1 base; J trimming: 7 bases; junction bases outside the gene matches: 11. CDR1 is SGHTA and CDR2 is FQGNSA in the germline V gene. The CDR3 region has the DNA TGTGCCAGCAGCTTAGTTGCGGGAGGTACCTCCGGGACCCAGTACTTC. Encoded protein: CASSLVAGGTSGTQYF.

This clonotype showed up just once. The gene calls are TRBV19 and TRBJ2-2; TRBD1 or TRBD2 may be the D gene (6 bases each). The CDR3 contains 14 residues. Germline V gene sequence: CDR1 LNHDA, CDR2 SQIVND (reference sequence). The ends were cut back, 6 bases at V and 4 bases at J, with 12 bases in the middle. The DNA of the CDR3 is TGTGCCAGTAGCGACCGGGGGCTCACCGGGGAGCTGTTTTTT. This gives the protein CASSDRGLTGELFF.